Each of the 6 T cell receptor beta chains below was sequenced from the same sample in a study of blood T cell repertoires in COVID-19. Profiled with immunoSEQ multiplex PCR; TCRdb holds only in-frame clones, not every one. The sample yields approximately 130,000 clones, approximately 84% seen once. The sequencing sample was made of peripheral blood. The receptors stem from a woman in her 50s who had recovered from COVID-19.

The chain employs TRBV30 and TRBJ2-7; D not resolved. The germline V gene encodes CDR1 GTSNPN and CDR2 SVGIG (reference sequence). Trimming shortened V by 0 bases and J by 3 bases, and 12 bases separated the two germline ends. The CDR3 is made up of 14 amino acids. Here the CDR3 reads CAWSVQPQDYEQYF. DNA of the CDR3: TGTGCCTGGAGTGTACAGCCGCAGGACTACGAGCAGTACTTC.

V usage is TRBV3-1 (or the pseudogene TRBV3-2) and J usage is TRBJ1-6; a possible D gene is TRBD1 (6 bases). The CDR3 runs to 13 residues. CDR1 LGHDT and CDR2 YNNKEL come from the germline V gene (reference sequence). The V and J ends lost 8 bases and 9 bases respectively, with 14 bases between them. The DNA for the CDR3 is TGTGCCAGCGGGATGCGACAGGTTTCACCCCTCCACTTT. It yields the protein CASGMRQVSPLHF.

This rearrangement joins TRBV29-1 to TRBJ1-6; weak D call: TRBD1 (5 bases). The CDR3 is made up of 13 amino acids. Trimming removed 6 bases from V and 2 bases from J, with 8 bases in between. Germline V gene sequence: CDR1 SQVTM, CDR2 ANQGSEA. In nucleotides, the CDR3 is TGCAGCGTCAGGGTCACCTATAATTCACCCCTCCACTTT. Protein: CSVRVTYNSPLHF.

This rearrangement joins TRBV2 to TRBJ1-2; possible D gene TRBD1, 6 bases. The V gene's germline CDR1 is SNHLY and CDR2 FYNNEI. The CDR3 contains 15 residues. With 4 bases removed from V and 3 bases from J, the gap between germline ends came to 15 bases. Here the CDR3 DNA reads TGTGCCAGCAGTGTATATACAACAGGGCACTATGGCTACACCTTC. Its protein product is CASSVYTTGHYGYTF. Full variable domain (outside the CDR3, taken from reference TRBV2 and TRBJ1-2): EPEVTQTPSHQVTQMGQEVILRCVPISNHLYFYWYRQILGQKVEFLVSFYNNEISEKSEIFDDQFSVERPDGSNFTLKIRSTKLEDSAMYFCASSVYTTGHYGYTFGSGTRLTVV.

The chain combines TRBV5-5 with TRBJ1-6, with a weak D call TRBD1 (6 bases). The length of the CDR3 is 15 residues. V lost 2 bases, J lost 5 bases, and 11 bases lay in between. Germline lookup yields CDR1 SGHKS and CDR2 YYEKEE (reference sequence). The CDR3 spells CASSLQGTHNSPLHF. In nucleotides, the CDR3 is TGTGCCAGCAGCTTACAGGGTACCCATAATTCACCCCTCCACTTT.

The chain uses TRBV9 and TRBJ1-4; 10 nucleotides align to TRBD1. This CDR3 has 14 amino acids. Losses at the gene ends were 4 bases for V and 7 bases for J; bases not matched to a gene: 4. Germline loops: CDR1 SGDLS, CDR2 YYNGEE. The CDR3: CASSPGTGVEKLFF. The CDR3 coding sequence is TGTGCCAGCAGCCCCGGGACAGGGGTTGAAAAACTGTTTTTT.